Following are 7 T cell receptor beta chains from one sample sequenced in a study of blood T cell repertoires in COVID-19. Assay used: immunoSEQ multiplex PCR; TCRdb lists only in-frame clones, some missing. The data hold 250,000 to 350,000 clones, with about 85% observed a single time. The sequencing input was peripheral blood. All receptors come from a man between 18 and 29 years old with active or convalescent COVID-19.

The J gene is TRBJ2-1, the V gene TRBV6-2 or TRBV6-3; 8 nucleotides align to TRBD2. The CDR3 extends over 15 amino acids. With V trimmed by 0 bases and J by 6 bases, 4 bases remained unmatched. Germline CDR1 MNHEY, CDR2 SVGEGT. The CDR3, as DNA: TGTGCCAGCAGTTACTCCGGGGGGGCCCTCAATGAGCAGTTCTTC. This encodes CASSYSGGALNEQFF.

The rearrangement uses TRBV10-3 and TRBJ1-2, with D unclear. The CDR3 runs 12 residues. V was pared by 3 bases and J by 6 bases, with 8 bases between. CDR1 ENHRY and CDR2 SYGVKD come from the germline V gene. Written as DNA, the CDR3 is TGTGCCATCAGTGATTACACAAATGGCTACACCTTC. Its protein is CAISDYTNGYTF.

The chain couples TRBV4-1 to TRBJ1-5, with D unclear. This CDR3 is 15 amino acids long. Germline CDR1 reads MGHRA; CDR2 reads YSYEKL. The germline V and J ends were trimmed by 0 bases and 0 bases, with 6 bases remaining between them. CDR3 residues: CASSQDLYSNQPQHF. CDR3 sequence (DNA): TGCGCCAGCAGCCAAGATCTCTATAGCAATCAGCCCCAGCATTTT.

This sequence joins TRBV11-2 and TRBJ2-1; 15 nucleotides line up with TRBD2. The CDR3 is 15 amino acids. Germline V gene lookup returns CDR1 SGHAT and CDR2 FQNNGV. After removal of 6 bases from V and 7 bases from J, the junction contained 4 bases not matched to a gene. The CDR3, as DNA: TGTGCCAGCAGTAAGGGACTAGCGGGAGGAAATGAGCAGTTCTTC. This encodes CASSKGLAGGNEQFF. The whole variable domain, remainder taken from reference TRBV11-2 and TRBJ2-1, is EAGVAQSPRYKIIEKRQSVAFWCNPISGHATLYWYQQILGQGPKLLIQFQNNGVVDDSQLPKDRFSAERLKGVDSTLKIQPAKLEDSAVYLCASSKGLAGGNEQFFGPGTRLTVL.

The V gene is TRBV28, the J gene TRBJ2-7, with 10 bases lining up with TRBD2. CDR1 and CDR2 (germline): MDHEN, SYDVKM. Trimming took 4 bases from V and 2 from J; bases not matched to a gene: 5. This CDR3 has 15 amino acids. Written as DNA, the CDR3 is TGTGCCAGCAGTTGGGGTAGCGGGAGGACCTACGAGCAGTACTTC. Translation: CASSWGSGRTYEQYF.

This clone was detected only a few times. V usage is TRBV14 and J usage is TRBJ2-3; possible D gene TRBD1, 6 bases. Trimming stripped 3 bases from V and 7 bases from J, with 26 bases between. In germline, CDR1 is SGHDN, CDR2 FVKESK. This CDR3 comprises 18 residues. The CDR3 protein is CASSQGARSPLGANTQYF. The CDR3 DNA reads TGTGCCAGCAGCCAGGGGGCTCGGTCCCCTCTCGGCGCCAATACGCAGTATTTT.

V and J are TRBV27 and TRBJ2-3; D is ambiguous. Trimming left V 3 bases short and J 12 bases short, with 16 bases between. Germline CDR1 is MNHEY and CDR2 is SMNVEV (reference sequence). CDR3 length: 13 amino acids. CDR3 protein: CASSLAGAPNQYF. The CDR3 DNA follows: TGTGCCAGCAGTTTGGCCGGAGCCCCCAATCAGTATTTT.